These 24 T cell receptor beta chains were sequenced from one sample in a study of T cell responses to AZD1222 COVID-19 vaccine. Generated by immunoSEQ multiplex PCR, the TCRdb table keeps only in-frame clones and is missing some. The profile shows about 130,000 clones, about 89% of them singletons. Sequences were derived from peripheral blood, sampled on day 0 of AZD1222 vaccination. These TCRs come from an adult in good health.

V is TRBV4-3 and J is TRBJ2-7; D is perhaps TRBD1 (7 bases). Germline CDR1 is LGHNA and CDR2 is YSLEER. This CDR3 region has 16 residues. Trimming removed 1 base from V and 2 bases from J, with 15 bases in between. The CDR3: CASSQVGQGGPYEQYF. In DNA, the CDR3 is TGCGCCAGCAGCCAAGTAGGGCAGGGGGGTCCCTACGAGCAGTACTTC.

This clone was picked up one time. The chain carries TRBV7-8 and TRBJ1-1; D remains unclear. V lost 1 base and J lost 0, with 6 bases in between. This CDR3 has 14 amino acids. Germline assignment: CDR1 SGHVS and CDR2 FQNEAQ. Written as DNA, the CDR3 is TGTGCCAGCAGCTTAGAGGTCATGAACACTGAAGCTTTCTTT. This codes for CASSLEVMNTEAFF.

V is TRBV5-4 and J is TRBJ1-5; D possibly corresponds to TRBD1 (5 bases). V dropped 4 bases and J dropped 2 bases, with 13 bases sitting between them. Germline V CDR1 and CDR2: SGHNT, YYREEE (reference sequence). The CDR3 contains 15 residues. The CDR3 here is CASSNGAAGNQPQHF. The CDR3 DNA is TGTGCCAGCAGCAACGGGGCCGCAGGCAATCAGCCCCAGCATTTT.

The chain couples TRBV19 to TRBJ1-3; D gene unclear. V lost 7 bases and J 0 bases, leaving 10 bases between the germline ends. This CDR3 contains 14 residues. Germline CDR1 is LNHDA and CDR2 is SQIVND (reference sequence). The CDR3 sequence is CASNPQFSGNTIYF. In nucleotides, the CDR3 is TGTGCCAGTAACCCACAGTTCTCTGGAAACACCATATATTTT. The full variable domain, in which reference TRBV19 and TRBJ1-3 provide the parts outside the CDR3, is DGGITQSPKYLFRKEGQNVTLSCEQNLNHDAMYWYRQDPGQGLRLIYYSQIVNDFQKGDIAEGYSVSREKKESFPLTVTSAQKNPTAFYLCASNPQFSGNTIYFGEGSWLTVV.

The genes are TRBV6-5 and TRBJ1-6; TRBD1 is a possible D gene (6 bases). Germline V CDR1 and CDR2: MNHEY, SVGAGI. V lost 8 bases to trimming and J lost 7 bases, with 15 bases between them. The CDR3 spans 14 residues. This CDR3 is CASRGGARNSPLHF. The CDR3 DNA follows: TGTGCCAGCCGGGGGGGGGCGCGGAATTCACCCCTCCACTTT.

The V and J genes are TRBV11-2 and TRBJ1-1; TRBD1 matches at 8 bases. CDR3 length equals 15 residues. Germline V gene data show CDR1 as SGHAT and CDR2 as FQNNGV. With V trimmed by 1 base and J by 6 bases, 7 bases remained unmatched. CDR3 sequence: CASSLGAQGAPEAFF. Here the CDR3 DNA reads TGTGCCAGCAGCTTAGGAGCCCAGGGGGCCCCTGAAGCTTTCTTT. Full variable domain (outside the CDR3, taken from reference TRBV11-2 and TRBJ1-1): EAGVAQSPRYKIIEKRQSVAFWCNPISGHATLYWYQQILGQGPKLLIQFQNNGVVDDSQLPKDRFSAERLKGVDSTLKIQPAKLEDSAVYLCASSLGAQGAPEAFFGQGTRLTVV.

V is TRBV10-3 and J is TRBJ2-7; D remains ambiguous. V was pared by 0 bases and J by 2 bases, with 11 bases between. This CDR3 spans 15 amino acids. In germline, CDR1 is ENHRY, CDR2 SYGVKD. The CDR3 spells CAISESVPPPYEQYF. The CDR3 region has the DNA TGTGCCATCAGTGAGTCGGTCCCGCCTCCCTACGAGCAGTACTTC.

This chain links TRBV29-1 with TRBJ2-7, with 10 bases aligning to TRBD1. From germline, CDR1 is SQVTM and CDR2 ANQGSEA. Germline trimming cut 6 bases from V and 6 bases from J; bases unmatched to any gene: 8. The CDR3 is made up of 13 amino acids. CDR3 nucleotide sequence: TGCAGCGTGGCCCCCGGGACAGGGGTCGAGCAGTACTTC. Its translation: CSVAPGTGVEQYF.

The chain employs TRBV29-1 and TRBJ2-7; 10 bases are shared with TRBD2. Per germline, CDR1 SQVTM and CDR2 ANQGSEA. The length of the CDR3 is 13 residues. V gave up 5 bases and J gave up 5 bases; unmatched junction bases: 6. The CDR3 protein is CSVLAGEAHEQYF. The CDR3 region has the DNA TGCAGCGTTCTAGCGGGAGAGGCCCACGAGCAGTACTTC.

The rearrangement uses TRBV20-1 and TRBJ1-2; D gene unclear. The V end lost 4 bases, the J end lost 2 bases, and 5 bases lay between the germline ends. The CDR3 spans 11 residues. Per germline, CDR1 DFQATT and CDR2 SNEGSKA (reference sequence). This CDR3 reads CSATGNYGYTF. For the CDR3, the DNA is TGCAGTGCTACAGGCAACTATGGCTACACCTTC.

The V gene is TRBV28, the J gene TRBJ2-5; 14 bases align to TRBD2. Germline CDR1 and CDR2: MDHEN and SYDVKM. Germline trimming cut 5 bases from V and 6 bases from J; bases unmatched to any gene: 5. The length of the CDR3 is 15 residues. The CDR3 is CASSPGLAGVKTQYF. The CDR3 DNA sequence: TGTGCCAGCAGTCCGGGACTAGCGGGAGTAAAGACCCAGTACTTC.

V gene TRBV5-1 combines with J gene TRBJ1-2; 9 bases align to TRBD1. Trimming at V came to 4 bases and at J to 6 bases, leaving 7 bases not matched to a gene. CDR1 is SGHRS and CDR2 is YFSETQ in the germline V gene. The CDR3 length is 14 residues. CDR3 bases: TGCGCCAGCAGCGGGACGGGACAGGGAGATGGCTACACCTTC. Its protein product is CASSGTGQGDGYTF.

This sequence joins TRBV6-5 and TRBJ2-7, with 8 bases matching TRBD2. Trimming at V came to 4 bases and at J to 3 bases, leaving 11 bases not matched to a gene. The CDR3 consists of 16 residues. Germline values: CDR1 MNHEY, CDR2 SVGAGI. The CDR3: CASSCPRREGDYEQYF. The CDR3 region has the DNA TGTGCCAGCAGTTGCCCCAGACGGGAGGGAGACTACGAGCAGTACTTC.

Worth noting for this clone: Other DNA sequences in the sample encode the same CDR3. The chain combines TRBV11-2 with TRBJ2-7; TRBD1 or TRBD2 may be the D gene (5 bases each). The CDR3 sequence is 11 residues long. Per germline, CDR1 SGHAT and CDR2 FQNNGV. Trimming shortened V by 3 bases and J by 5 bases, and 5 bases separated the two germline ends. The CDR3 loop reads CASSLGDEQYF. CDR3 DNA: TGTGCCAGCAGCTTGGGGGACGAGCAGTACTTC.

Here the CDR3 DNA reads TGTGCCAGCAGCTTGGGGACAGGGGGTTTAGGGACTGAAGCTTTCTTT. This translates into CASSLGTGGLGTEAFF. The chain recombines TRBV5-5 with TRBJ1-1; 10 nucleotides agree with TRBD1. The germline CDR1 and CDR2 sequences are SGHKS and YYEKEE (reference sequence). The CDR3 runs 16 residues. V lost 0 bases to trimming and J lost 5 bases; unmatched junction nucleotides: 7.

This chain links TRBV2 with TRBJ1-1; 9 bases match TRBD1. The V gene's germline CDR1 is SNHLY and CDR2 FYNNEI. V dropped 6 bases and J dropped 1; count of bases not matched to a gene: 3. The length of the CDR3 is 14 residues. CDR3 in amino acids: CASRRTGANTEAFF. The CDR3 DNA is TGTGCCAGCAGGCGGACAGGGGCGAACACTGAAGCTTTCTTT.

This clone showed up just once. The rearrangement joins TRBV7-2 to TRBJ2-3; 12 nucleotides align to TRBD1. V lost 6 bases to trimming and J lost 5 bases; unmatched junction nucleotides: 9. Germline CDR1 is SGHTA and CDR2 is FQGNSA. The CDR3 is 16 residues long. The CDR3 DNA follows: TGTGCCAGCAGTCAAACGGGACAGGGGGCCGGAGATACGCAGTATTTT. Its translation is CASSQTGQGAGDTQYF.

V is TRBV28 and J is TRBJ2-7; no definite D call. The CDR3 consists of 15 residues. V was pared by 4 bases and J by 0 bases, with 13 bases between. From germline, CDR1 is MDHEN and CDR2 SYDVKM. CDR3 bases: TGTGCCAGCAGTTCGGTCAAGGCAGCCTCCTACGAGCAGTACTTC. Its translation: CASSSVKAASYEQYF.

CDR3: CASSPGTGRGQPQHF. Here the CDR3 DNA reads TGTGCCAGCAGCCCAGGGACAGGCCGGGGGCAGCCCCAGCATTTT. The V call is TRBV9, the J call TRBJ1-5; 8 nucleotides line up with TRBD1. The germline V gene encodes CDR1 SGDLS and CDR2 YYNGEE. The length of the CDR3 is 15 residues. The trim removed 4 bases at V and 7 bases at J, leaving 10 bases unmatched.

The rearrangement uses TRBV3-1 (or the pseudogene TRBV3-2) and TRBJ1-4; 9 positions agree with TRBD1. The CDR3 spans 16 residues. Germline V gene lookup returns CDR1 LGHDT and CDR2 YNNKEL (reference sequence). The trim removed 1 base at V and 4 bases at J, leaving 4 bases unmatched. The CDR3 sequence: CASSQVPTGGNEKLFF. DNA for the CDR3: TGTGCCAGCAGCCAAGTCCCGACAGGGGGTAATGAAAAACTGTTTTTT.

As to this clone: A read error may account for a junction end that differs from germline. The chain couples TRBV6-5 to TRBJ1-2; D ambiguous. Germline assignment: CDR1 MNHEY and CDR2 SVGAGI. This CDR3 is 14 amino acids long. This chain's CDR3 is CASTYSSVNYGYTF. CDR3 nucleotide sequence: TGTGCCAGCACTTACTCTTCGGTCAACTATGGCTACACCTTC.

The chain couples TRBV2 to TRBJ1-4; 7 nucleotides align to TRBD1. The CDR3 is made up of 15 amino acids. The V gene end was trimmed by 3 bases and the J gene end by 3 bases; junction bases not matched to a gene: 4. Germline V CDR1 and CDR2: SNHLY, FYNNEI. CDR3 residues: CASSDVGTANEKLFF. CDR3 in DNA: TGTGCCAGCAGTGATGTGGGGACAGCTAATGAAAAACTGTTTTTT.

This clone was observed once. The CDR3 spells CASSSSTGWHYGYTF. DNA of the CDR3: TGTGCCAGCAGCTCGTCGACAGGGTGGCACTATGGCTACACCTTC. The V call is TRBV11-2, the J call TRBJ1-2; 7 bases align to TRBD1. CDR3 length equals 15 residues. Germline lookup yields CDR1 SGHAT and CDR2 FQNNGV. V dropped 4 bases and J dropped 3; count of bases not matched to a gene: 8.

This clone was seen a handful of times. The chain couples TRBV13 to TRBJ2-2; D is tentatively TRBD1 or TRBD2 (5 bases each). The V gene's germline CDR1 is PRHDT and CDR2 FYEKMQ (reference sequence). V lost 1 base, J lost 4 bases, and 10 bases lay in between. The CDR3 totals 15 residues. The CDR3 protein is CASSLDSGTTGELFF. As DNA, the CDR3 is TGTGCCAGCAGCTTAGACTCAGGGACCACCGGGGAGCTGTTTTTT.